The sample holds a few counts of the clone carrying this T cell receptor beta chain. What it binds is not known. Expressed TCRB transcripts were sequenced, since all the RNA that had been isolated was reverse transcribed. Measured with immunoSEQ multiplex PCR; TCRdb has only the in-frame clones, and not every one. The table records about 240,000 clones, approximately 13% of them present only once. The CDR3 has 14 amino acids. The V end lost 3 bases, the J end lost 1 base, and 9 bases lay between the germline ends. Germline V gene lookup returns CDR1 KGHSH and CDR2 LQKENI. This entry comes from a study of beta chain features in type 1 diabetes. General observations from the study: A potential influence of HLA type upon TCRB rearrangement remained unresolved herein. Shorter TCRB CDR3s, moderately but significantly so, were found in Type 1 diabetes patients in all four CD4+ subsets.

The J gene is TRBJ1-1, the V gene TRBV18, with D tentatively TRBD1 (6 bases). The receptor was isolated from a man aged 30-40 years with type 1 diabetes. The sequencing input was naive CD4+ T cells from blood. For the CDR3, the DNA is TGTGCCAGCTCACCGACAGGAGCGAACACTGAAGCTTTCTTT. Its translation: CASSPTGANTEAFF.